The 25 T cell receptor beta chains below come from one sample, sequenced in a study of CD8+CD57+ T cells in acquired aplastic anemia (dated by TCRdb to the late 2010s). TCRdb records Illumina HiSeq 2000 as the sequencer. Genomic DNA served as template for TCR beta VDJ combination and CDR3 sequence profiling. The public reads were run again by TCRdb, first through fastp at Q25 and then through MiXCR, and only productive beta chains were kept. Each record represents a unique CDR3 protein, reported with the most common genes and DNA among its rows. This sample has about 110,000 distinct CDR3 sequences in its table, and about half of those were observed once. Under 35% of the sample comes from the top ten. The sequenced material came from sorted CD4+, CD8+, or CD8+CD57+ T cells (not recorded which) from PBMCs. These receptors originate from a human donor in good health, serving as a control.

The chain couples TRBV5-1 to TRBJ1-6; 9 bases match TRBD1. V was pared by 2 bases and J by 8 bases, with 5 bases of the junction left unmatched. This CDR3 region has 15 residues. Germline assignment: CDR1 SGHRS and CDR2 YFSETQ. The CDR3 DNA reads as TGCGCCAGCAGCTTAACTCGGACAGGGGATTCACCCCTCCACTTT. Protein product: CASSLTRTGDSPLHF.

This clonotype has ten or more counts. The CDR3 here is CASSPRQGHGELFF. CDR3 sequence (DNA): TGTGCCAGCAGCCCCAGACAGGGGCACGGGGAGCTGTTTTTT. V is TRBV9 and J is TRBJ2-2, with 8 bases that match TRBD1. From germline, CDR1 is SGDLS and CDR2 YYNGEE. The ends lost 4 bases at V and 7 bases at J; junction bases unmatched: 6. The CDR3 is 14 amino acids.

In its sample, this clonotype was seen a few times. The CDR3 is CASSVQGISEQYF. CDR3 DNA sequence: TGTGCCAGCAGTGTACAGGGGATTAGCGAGCAGTACTTC. The chain combines TRBV2 with TRBJ2-7; 7 bases agree with TRBD1. This CDR3 contains 13 residues. V was clipped by 4 bases and J by 6 bases; unmatched bases: 6. Germline lookup yields CDR1 SNHLY and CDR2 FYNNEI.

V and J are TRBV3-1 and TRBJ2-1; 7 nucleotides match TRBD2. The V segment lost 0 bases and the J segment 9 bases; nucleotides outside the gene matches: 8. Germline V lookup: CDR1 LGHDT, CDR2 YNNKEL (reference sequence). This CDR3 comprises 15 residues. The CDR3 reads CASSQDRSGGGEQFF. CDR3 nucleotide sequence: TGTGCCAGCAGCCAAGATCGGTCGGGGGGTGGTGAGCAGTTCTTC.

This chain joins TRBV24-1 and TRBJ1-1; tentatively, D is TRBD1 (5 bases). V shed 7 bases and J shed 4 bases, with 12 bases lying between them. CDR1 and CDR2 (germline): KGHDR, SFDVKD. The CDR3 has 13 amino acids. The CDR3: CATRAGFGTEAFF. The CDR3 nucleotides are TGTGCCACCAGAGCAGGGTTTGGCACTGAAGCTTTCTTT.

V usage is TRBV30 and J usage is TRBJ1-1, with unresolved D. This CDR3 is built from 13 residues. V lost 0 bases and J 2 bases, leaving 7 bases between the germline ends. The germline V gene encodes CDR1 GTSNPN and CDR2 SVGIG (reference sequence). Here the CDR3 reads CAWSVESNTEAFF. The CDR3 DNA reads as TGTGCCTGGAGTGTTGAGTCCAACACTGAAGCTTTCTTT.

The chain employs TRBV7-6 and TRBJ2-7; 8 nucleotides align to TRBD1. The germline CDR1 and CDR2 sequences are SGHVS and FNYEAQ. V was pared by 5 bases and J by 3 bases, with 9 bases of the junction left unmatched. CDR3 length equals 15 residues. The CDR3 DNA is TGTGCCAGCAGCCCCCGGACAGGGCTGGACTACGAGCAGTACTTC. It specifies CASSPRTGLDYEQYF. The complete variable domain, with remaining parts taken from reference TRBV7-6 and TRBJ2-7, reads GAGVSQSPRYKVTKRGQDVALRCDPISGHVSLYWYRQALGQGPEFLTYFNYEAQQDKSGLPNDRFSAERPEGSISTLTIQRTEQRDSAMYRCASSPRTGLDYEQYFGPGTRLTVT.

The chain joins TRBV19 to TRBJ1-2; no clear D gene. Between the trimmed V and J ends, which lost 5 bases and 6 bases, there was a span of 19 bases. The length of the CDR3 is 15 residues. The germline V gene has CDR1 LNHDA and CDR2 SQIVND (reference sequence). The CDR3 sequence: CASSVVAELGDGYTF. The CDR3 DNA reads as TGTGCCAGTAGTGTGGTGGCAGAGCTCGGCGATGGCTACACCTTC.

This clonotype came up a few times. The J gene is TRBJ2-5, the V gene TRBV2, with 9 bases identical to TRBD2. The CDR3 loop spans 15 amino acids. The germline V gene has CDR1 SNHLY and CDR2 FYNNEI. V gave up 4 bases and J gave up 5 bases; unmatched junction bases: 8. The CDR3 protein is CASSGLAGRQETQYF. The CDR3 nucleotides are TGTGCCAGCAGTGGGCTAGCGGGGAGACAGGAGACCCAGTACTTC.

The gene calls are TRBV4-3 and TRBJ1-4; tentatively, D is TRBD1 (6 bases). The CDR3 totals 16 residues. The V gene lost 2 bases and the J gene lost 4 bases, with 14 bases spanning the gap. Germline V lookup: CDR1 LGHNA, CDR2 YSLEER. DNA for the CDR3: TGCGCCAGCAGCCAACATAGGGGGAGGGGTAATGAAAAACTGTTTTTT. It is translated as CASSQHRGRGNEKLFF.

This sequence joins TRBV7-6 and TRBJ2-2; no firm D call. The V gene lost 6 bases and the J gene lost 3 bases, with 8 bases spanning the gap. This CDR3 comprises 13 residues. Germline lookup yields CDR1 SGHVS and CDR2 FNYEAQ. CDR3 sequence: CASSYLYTGELFF. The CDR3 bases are TGTGCCAGCAGTTATCTATACACCGGGGAGCTGTTTTTT. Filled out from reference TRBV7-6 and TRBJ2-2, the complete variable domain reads GAGVSQSPRYKVTKRGQDVALRCDPISGHVSLYWYRQALGQGPEFLTYFNYEAQQDKSGLPNDRFSAERPEGSISTLTIQRTEQRDSAMYRCASSYLYTGELFFGEGSRLTVL.

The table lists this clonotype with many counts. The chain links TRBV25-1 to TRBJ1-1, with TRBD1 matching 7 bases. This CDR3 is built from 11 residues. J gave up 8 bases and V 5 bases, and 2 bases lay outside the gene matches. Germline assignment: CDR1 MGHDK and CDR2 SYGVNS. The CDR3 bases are TGTGCCAGCAGTATGACAGGGGAAGCTTTCTTT. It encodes CASSMTGEAFF.

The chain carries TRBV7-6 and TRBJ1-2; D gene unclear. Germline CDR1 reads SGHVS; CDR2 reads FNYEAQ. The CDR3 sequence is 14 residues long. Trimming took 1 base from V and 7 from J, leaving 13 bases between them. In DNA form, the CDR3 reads TGTGCCAGCAGCTTAGGCAGTTCACCTTCTGGCTACACCTTC. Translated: CASSLGSSPSGYTF. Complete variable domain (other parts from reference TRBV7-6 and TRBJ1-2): GAGVSQSPRYKVTKRGQDVALRCDPISGHVSLYWYRQALGQGPEFLTYFNYEAQQDKSGLPNDRFSAERPEGSISTLTIQRTEQRDSAMYRCASSLGSSPSGYTFGSGTRLTVV.

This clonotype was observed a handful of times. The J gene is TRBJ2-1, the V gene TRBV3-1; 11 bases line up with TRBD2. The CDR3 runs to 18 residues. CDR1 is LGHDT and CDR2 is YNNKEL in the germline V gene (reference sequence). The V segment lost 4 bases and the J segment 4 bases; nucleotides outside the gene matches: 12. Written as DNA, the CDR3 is TGTGCCAGCAGCCCCATGTTGAGTAGCGGGGGGGATTACAATGAGCAGTTCTTC. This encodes CASSPMLSSGGDYNEQFF.

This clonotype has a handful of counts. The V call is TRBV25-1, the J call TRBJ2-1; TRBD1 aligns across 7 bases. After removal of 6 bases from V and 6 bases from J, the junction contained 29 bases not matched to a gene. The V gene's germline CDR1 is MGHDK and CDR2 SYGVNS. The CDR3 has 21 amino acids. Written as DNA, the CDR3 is TGTGCCAGCAGCTCTCCCTACAACATAGATCGACAGGGCCCTATCGGCAATGAGCAGTTCTTC. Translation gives CASSSPYNIDRQGPIGNEQFF.

CDR3 nucleotides: TGTGCCAGTAGAAGGGGGCAGATCACTGAAGCTTTCTTT. This codes for CASRRGQITEAFF. The chain is built from TRBV19 and TRBJ1-1, with TRBD1 matching 7 bases. Germline loops: CDR1 LNHDA, CDR2 SQIVND (reference sequence). Trimming at V came to 6 bases and at J to 4 bases, leaving 5 bases not matched to a gene. The CDR3 has 13 residues.

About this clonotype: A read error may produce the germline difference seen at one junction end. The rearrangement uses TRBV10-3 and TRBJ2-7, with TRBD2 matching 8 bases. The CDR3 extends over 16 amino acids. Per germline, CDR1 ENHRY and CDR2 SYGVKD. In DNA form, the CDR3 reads TGTGCCAGCAGTTACTCGAATGCCGGGGGGGCCAACGAGCAGTACTTC. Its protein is CASSYSNAGGANEQYF.

CDR3: CASSRGPYSYEQYF. CDR3 coding DNA: TGTGCCAGTAGTAGGGGGCCATACTCCTACGAGCAGTACTTC. J is TRBJ2-7 and V is TRBV19; D may be TRBD1 (6 bases). CDR3 length: 14 amino acids. Germline V lookup: CDR1 LNHDA, CDR2 SQIVND (reference sequence). Trimming cost V 4 bases and J 0 bases, with 10 bases left between them.

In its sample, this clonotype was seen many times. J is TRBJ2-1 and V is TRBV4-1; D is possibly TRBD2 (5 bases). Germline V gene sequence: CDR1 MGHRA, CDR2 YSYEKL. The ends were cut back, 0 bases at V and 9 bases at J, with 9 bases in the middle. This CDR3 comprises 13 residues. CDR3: CASSQDPGGEQFF. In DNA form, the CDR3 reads TGCGCCAGCAGCCAAGATCCAGGAGGTGAGCAGTTCTTC.

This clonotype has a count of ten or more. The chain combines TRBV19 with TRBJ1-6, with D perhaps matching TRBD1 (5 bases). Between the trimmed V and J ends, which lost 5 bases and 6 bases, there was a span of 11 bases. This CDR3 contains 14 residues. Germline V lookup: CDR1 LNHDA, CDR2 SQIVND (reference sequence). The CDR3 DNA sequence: TGTGCCAGTAGTGGCGGTCAGGGTAATTCACCCCTCCACTTT. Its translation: CASSGGQGNSPLHF.

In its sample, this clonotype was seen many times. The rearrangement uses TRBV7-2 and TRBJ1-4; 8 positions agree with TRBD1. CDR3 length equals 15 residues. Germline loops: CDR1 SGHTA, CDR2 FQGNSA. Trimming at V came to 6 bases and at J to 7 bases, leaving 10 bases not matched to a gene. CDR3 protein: CASSYLTGGAEKLFF. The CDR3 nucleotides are TGTGCCAGCAGTTATCTAACAGGGGGTGCTGAAAAACTGTTTTTT. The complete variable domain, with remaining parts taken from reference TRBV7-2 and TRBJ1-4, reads GAGVSQSPSNKVTEKGKDVELRCDPISGHTALYWYRQSLGQGLEFLIYFQGNSAPDKSGLPSDRFSAERTGGSVSTLTIQRTQQEDSAVYLCASSYLTGGAEKLFFGSGTQLSVL.

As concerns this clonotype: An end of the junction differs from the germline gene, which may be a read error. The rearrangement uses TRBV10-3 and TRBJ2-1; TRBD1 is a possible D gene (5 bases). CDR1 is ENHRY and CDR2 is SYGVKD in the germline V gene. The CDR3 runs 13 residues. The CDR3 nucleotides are TGTGCCATCAAGATGCAGGGATACAATGGGCAGTTCTTC. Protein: CAIKMQGYNGQFF.

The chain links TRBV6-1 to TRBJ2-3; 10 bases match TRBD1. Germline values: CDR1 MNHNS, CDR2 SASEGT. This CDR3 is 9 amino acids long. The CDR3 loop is CEGDRGQYF. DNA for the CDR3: TGTGAGGGGGACAGGGGGCAGTATTTT.

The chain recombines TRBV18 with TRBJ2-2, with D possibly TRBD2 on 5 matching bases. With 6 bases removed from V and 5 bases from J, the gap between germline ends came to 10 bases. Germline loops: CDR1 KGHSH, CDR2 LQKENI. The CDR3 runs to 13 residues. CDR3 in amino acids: CASSTGETGELFF. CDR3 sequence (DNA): TGTGCCAGCTCTACCGGGGAAACCGGGGAGCTGTTTTTT.

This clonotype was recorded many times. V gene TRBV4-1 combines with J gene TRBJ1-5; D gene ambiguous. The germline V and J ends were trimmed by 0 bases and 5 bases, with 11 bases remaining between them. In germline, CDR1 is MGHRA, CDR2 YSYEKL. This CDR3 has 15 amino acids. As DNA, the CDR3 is TGCGCCAGCAGCCAAGAAAGGCAGGTCTATCAGCCCCAGCATTTT. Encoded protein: CASSQERQVYQPQHF.